This TCR beta chain was sequenced for a study of T-cell reconstitution after alpha-beta-depleted transplantation in children. General study findings and limits: Recipient T cells and thymic progenitors that survived were the source of the high TCRbeta diversity seen at day 60 in some patients. Where alpha-beta T cells came from about two months after transplant was reportedly several hundred expanded graft clones. T-cell counts and diversity at one year following transplant were attributed mainly to newly produced T cells.

Unique molecular identifiers tagged the TCRbeta library. TCRdb fed the PCR reads into MiXCR, producing one record per CDR3 protein. Of over 150,000 distinct CDR3 sequences in the sample, approximately 7% were seen once. The CDR3 is made up of 16 amino acids. Trimming removed 4 bases from V and 7 bases from J; junction bases left unmatched: 9. Per germline, CDR1 MNHEY and CDR2 SVGAGI. There are many counts of this clonotype. What it recognizes is unknown. The TCR was taken from a boy between 2 and 10 years old with acute lymphoblastic leukemia, due to receive a stem cell transplant. The input for sequencing was PBMCs, taken before TCRalphabeta/CD19-depleted stem cell transplant. This chain connects TRBV6-5 to TRBJ2-2; 10 bases are shared with TRBD2. In DNA form, the CDR3 reads TGTGCCAGCAGTTCACCATTAGCGGGAGGTATCGGGGAGCTGTTTTTT. Protein: CASSSPLAGGIGELFF.